This TCR beta chain is drawn from a study of regulatory T cells in long-lasting Graves disease. Findings of the study overall: The study found TRBV28, TRBJ1-2 and TRBJ2-5 favored in persistent disease.

On this clonotype: Its target is unknown. A much bigger clone sits one base away, suggesting this may be a read error.

Arm-PCR with iRepertoire HTBI primers amplified the CDR3 regions for these TCR beta libraries. TCRdb reanalysed the multiplex PCR reads using MiXCR and keeps one entry per CDR3 protein. Of fewer than 550,000 distinct CDR3 sequences in the sample, about 16% were seen once. Noted time point: newly diagnosed GD, antithyroid drugs for less than 3 months. PBMCs were the source of the RNA used for TCR sequencing. This CDR3 is 14 amino acids long. Trimming cost V 4 bases and J 2 bases, with 13 bases left between them. The germline CDR1 and CDR2 sequences are SGHRS and YFSETQ. A further study also used this sample, focusing on T cells in Graves' hyperthyroidism and ophthalmopathy.

Source: peripheral blood mononuclear cells (PBMCs), taken at new diagnosis, from a patient treated with antithyroid drugs. The receptor's source is a woman aged 40 to 65 with Graves disease. The genes are TRBV5-1 and TRBJ2-7; possibly TRBD1 for D (6 bases). The CDR3 DNA follows: TGCGCCAGCAGCCCCGGGGACACGGCCTACGAGCAGTACTTC. Encoded protein: CASSPGDTAYEQYF.